What follows describes a single TCR beta chain. The data are from a study of blood T cell repertoires in COVID-19. Across the study: Donors in the United States, Italy and Spain gave samples during acute or convalescent COVID-19. Sources were T cells, B-cell-depleted T cells, or PBMCs; the material itself was cDNA or gDNA.

Original data processing: Estimation of nucleated cell counts was performed using reference gene primer amplification. Profiling relied on immunoSEQ multiplex PCR, and the TCRdb table lists in-frame clones only, not all of them. V and J calls and clone size are given by that table; D and trimming were obtained from the DNA. The sample includes about 100,000 clones, over 80% seen only once; the top ten take around 15%. Germline V gene sequence: CDR1 SGDLS, CDR2 YYNGEE. J gave up 3 bases and V 0 bases, and 4 bases lay outside the gene matches. The CDR3 loop spans 15 amino acids. This clonotype was obtained from a man aged 50 to 59 with active or convalescent COVID-19. The chain is built from TRBV9 and TRBJ2-3; 7 nucleotides agree with TRBD1. Sequenced: peripheral blood. The DNA for the CDR3 is TGTGCCAGCAGCGTAGGGACAGGAGTTACAGATACGCAGTATTTT. Translation gives CASSVGTGVTDTQYF.